A single sample is the source of the 16 T cell receptor beta chains below, sequenced in a study of CXCR3-negative and CXCR3-positive naive CD8 T cells (dated by TCRdb to about 2019). This sample was sequenced with a NextSeq 550. The Human TCR Profiling Kit (MiLaboratory) was used to make UMI-labeled 5' RACE TRB cDNA libraries. The reads went through TCRdb reprocessing, and each CDR3 protein sequence gets one entry with no DNA. Per the sample table, the count is under 50,000 distinct CDR3 sequences. The ten largest clones add up to under 2.5% of the sample. The sequencing sample was made of naive CXCR3- CD8+ T cells from blood. This specimen's cell subset or site label, interpreted: CD45RO-CCR7+CD27+CD95- naive CD8+ T cells lacking CXCR3 (TNR3-). Source of these receptors: a human donor in good health. Some clones in this sample may be carry-over from other donors' samples.

This chain connects TRBV7-3 to TRBJ2-7. Germline V gives CDR1 SGHTA, CDR2 FQGTGA. This CDR3 has 13 amino acids. CDR3 loop: CASSPDSPYEQYF.

The CDR3 sequence: CASRPTGVNEQFF. The rearrangement uses TRBV27 and TRBJ2-1; as DNA is missing, the TRBD1 call by TCRdb cannot be tested. The germline V gene encodes CDR1 MNHEY and CDR2 SMNVEV (reference sequence). CDR3 size: 13 residues.

The chain recombines TRBV29-1 with TRBJ1-2; there is no DNA to check the TCRdb D call of TRBD1. Germline assignment: CDR1 SQVTM and CDR2 ANQGSEA. The CDR3 consists of 15 residues. The chain's CDR3 is CSVEDRGGSNYGYTF. Combining the CDR3 with reference TRBV29-1 and TRBJ1-2 gives the whole variable domain SAVISQKPSRDICQRGTSLTIQCQVDSQVTMMFWYRQQPGQSLTLIATANQGSEATYESGFVIDKFPISRPNLTFSTLTVSNMSPEDSSIYLCSVEDRGGSNYGYTFGSGTRLTVV.

The rearrangement joins TRBV10-3 to TRBJ2-1; TCRdb's D gene call, TRBD2, goes unchecked for lack of DNA. The CDR3 has 15 amino acids. The germline gives CDR1 ENHRY, CDR2 SYGVKD. This chain's CDR3 is CAISDPSGGVDEQFF.

The rearrangement uses TRBV15 and TRBJ2-2. Germline CDR1 reads LNHNV; CDR2 reads YYDKDF (reference sequence). The CDR3 is made up of 13 amino acids. The CDR3 is CATKEMNTGELFF.

J is TRBJ2-7 and V is TRBV28; the TRBD2 assignment by TCRdb is unverifiable without DNA. The CDR3 consists of 15 residues. Looked up from germline, CDR1 is MDHEN and CDR2 is SYDVKM. CDR3 in amino acids: CASSLGDYLSYEQYF.

The genes are TRBV29-1 and TRBJ2-5; TCRdb calls TRBD2, which cannot be checked without DNA. Germline V gene data show CDR1 as SQVTM and CDR2 as ANQGSEA. This CDR3 has 17 residues. The CDR3 region is CSVEEGTSGSHQETQYF. The whole variable domain, remainder taken from reference TRBV29-1 and TRBJ2-5, is SAVISQKPSRDICQRGTSLTIQCQVDSQVTMMFWYRQQPGQSLTLIATANQGSEATYESGFVIDKFPISRPNLTFSTLTVSNMSPEDSSIYLCSVEEGTSGSHQETQYFGPGTRLLVL.

The chain carries TRBV6-4 and TRBJ2-1. The length of the CDR3 is 15 residues. Germline V gene sequence: CDR1 MRHNA, CDR2 SNTAGT. The CDR3: CASSDVEAGYNEQFF.

The gene calls are TRBV4-1 and TRBJ2-7. CDR1 is MGHRA, CDR2 YSYEKL, per germline. The CDR3 spans 14 residues. CDR3 in amino acids: CASSQGQNSYEQYF.

The genes are TRBV4-3 and TRBJ2-7; as DNA is missing, the TRBD1 call by TCRdb cannot be tested. CDR1 is LGHNA, CDR2 YSLEER, per germline. This CDR3 has 16 residues. This CDR3 is CASSQDLRTGNHEQYF.

The chain couples TRBV25-1 to TRBJ2-3; no DNA is available, so the TRBD1 call from TCRdb remains unchecked. CDR1 is MGHDK, CDR2 SYGVNS, per germline. This CDR3 is 14 amino acids long. CDR3 protein: CASSPREDTDTQYF.

This chain connects TRBV14 to TRBJ1-2. The CDR3 contains 14 residues. Germline CDR1 and CDR2: SGHDN and FVKESK. This CDR3 reads CASSSHQFNYGYTF. The full variable domain, with the rest looked up from reference TRBV14 and TRBJ1-2, is EAGVTQFPSHSVIEKGQTVTLRCDPISGHDNLYWYRRVMGKEIKFLLHFVKESKQDESGMPNNRFLAERTGGTYSTLKVQPAELEDSGVYFCASSSHQFNYGYTFGSGTRLTVV.

This chain links TRBV7-9 with TRBJ1-1. The CDR3 is 13 amino acids. The germline V gene encodes CDR1 SEHNR and CDR2 FQNEAQ (reference sequence). The chain's CDR3 is CASSPPAGGEAFF.

This chain links TRBV27 with TRBJ2-1; TCRdb's assignment of TRBD1 cannot be checked, as there is no DNA. The CDR3 is 13 residues long. From germline, CDR1 is MNHEY and CDR2 SMNVEV (reference sequence). The CDR3 reads CASSLGALYEQFF.

This chain connects TRBV15 to TRBJ2-5; the D call of TRBD2 rests on TCRdb alone, since no DNA is present to check it. Looked up from germline, CDR1 is LNHNV and CDR2 is YYDKDF (reference sequence). The CDR3 runs to 15 residues. CDR3: CATSTRAESGETQYF.

V usage is TRBV5-1 and J usage is TRBJ1-1. The CDR3 is made up of 13 amino acids. Germline V gene lookup returns CDR1 SGHRS and CDR2 YFSETQ. The CDR3 loop is CASSLAMLREAFF.